A single sample gave rise to the 24 T cell receptor beta chains below, sequenced in a study of T cell responses to AZD1222 COVID-19 vaccine. Generated by immunoSEQ multiplex PCR, the TCRdb table keeps only in-frame clones and is missing some. Here the sample spans approximately 140,000 clones, about 93% being singletons. The starting material was peripheral blood, obtained 28 days after the second AZD1222 dose. Receptors were obtained from an adult who received the AZD1222 COVID-19 vaccine.

The rearrangement links TRBV3-1 (or the pseudogene TRBV3-2) to TRBJ2-7, with D possibly matching TRBD2 (5 bases). CDR1 is LGHDT, CDR2 YNNKEL, per germline (reference sequence). Trimming pared 5 bases from V and 3 bases from J, leaving 8 bases between. The CDR3 totals 12 residues. Written as DNA, the CDR3 is TGTGCCAGCAGCTTGGCGGGCTACGAGCAGTACTTC. It translates to CASSLAGYEQYF.

This clone was counted once. The gene calls are TRBV7-9 and TRBJ2-1; D remains ambiguous. Trimming stripped 2 bases from V and 13 bases from J, with 12 bases between. Germline values: CDR1 SEHNR, CDR2 FQNEAQ (reference sequence). This CDR3 comprises 12 residues. DNA of the CDR3: TGTGCCAGCAGCTTAAAGGGCCCACCTCAGTTCTTC. Its translation: CASSLKGPPQFF.

The chain links TRBV25-1 to TRBJ2-5, with TRBD2 matching 7 bases. This CDR3 is 13 amino acids long. The V segment lost 8 bases and the J segment 5 bases; nucleotides outside the gene matches: 8. CDR1 and CDR2 from the germline V gene are MGHDK and SYGVNS. In nucleotides, the CDR3 is TGTGCCAGCGTCAACGTGGGGGGGGAGACCCAGTACTTC. Protein product: CASVNVGGETQYF.

The chain has TRBV12-3 or TRBV12-4 and TRBJ2-2; D gene uncertain. V was clipped by 5 bases and J by 7 bases, with 8 bases between them. The CDR3 totals 12 residues. CDR3 nucleotides: TGTGCCAGCAGTGCAGGTGGCGGGGAGCTGTTTTTT. Translating gives CASSAGGGELFF.

The chain carries TRBV28 and TRBJ1-3; D remains unclear. Trimming stripped 6 bases from V and 0 bases from J, with 9 bases between. CDR3 size: 14 residues. Germline V CDR1 and CDR2: MDHEN, SYDVKM. CDR3: CASRSGSSGNTIYF. CDR3 sequence (DNA): TGTGCCAGCAGATCCGGGAGCTCTGGAAACACCATATATTTT.

CDR3 amino acids: CSAGRGYEQYF. The CDR3 nucleotides are TGCAGTGCCGGCAGGGGTTACGAGCAGTACTTC. The rearrangement uses TRBV20-1 and TRBJ2-7, with D perhaps matching TRBD1 (6 bases). CDR3 length equals 11 residues. The germline V and J ends were trimmed by 6 bases and 4 bases, with 10 bases remaining between them. Germline assignment: CDR1 DFQATT and CDR2 SNEGSKA (reference sequence).

The chain joins TRBV7-7 to TRBJ2-1, with D possibly called TRBD1 or TRBD2 (6 bases each). The CDR3 runs to 15 residues. The V end was cut by 0 bases, the J end by 5 bases, with 11 bases between. The germline V gene encodes CDR1 SSHAT and CDR2 FNYEAQ (reference sequence). CDR3: CASSLAFRGDNEQFF. DNA for the CDR3: TGTGCCAGCAGCTTAGCTTTTAGGGGGGACAATGAGCAGTTCTTC.

The chain uses TRBV19 and TRBJ2-1; TRBD1 might be the D (5 bases). Germline V lookup: CDR1 LNHDA, CDR2 SQIVND (reference sequence). This CDR3 is built from 13 residues. Trimming pared 6 bases from V and 9 bases from J, leaving 15 bases between. CDR3 bases: TGTGCCAGTAGAAACTTAGACAGATTTGAGCAGTTCTTC. The encoded protein is CASRNLDRFEQFF.

CDR3 protein: CASSYRGVAFF. The CDR3 bases are TGTGCCAGCAGTTACAGGGGGGTCGCTTTCTTT. The rearrangement joins TRBV28 to TRBJ1-1, with 8 bases that match TRBD1. The CDR3 sequence is 11 residues long. The ends lost 4 bases at V and 11 bases at J; junction bases unmatched: 3. Germline assignment: CDR1 MDHEN and CDR2 SYDVKM.

V usage is TRBV6-5 and J usage is TRBJ1-2; D gene unclear. The CDR3 spans 11 residues. The germline V gene encodes CDR1 MNHEY and CDR2 SVGAGI. The V and J ends lost 6 bases and 8 bases respectively, with 10 bases between them. The DNA for the CDR3 is TGTGCCAGCAGGACCGGTTCGGGCTACACCTTC. Encoded protein: CASRTGSGYTF.

The rearrangement joins TRBV25-1 to TRBJ2-1; no firm D call. CDR1 MGHDK and CDR2 SYGVNS come from the germline V gene. The CDR3 totals 11 residues. The CDR3 bases are TGTGCTACCGGGCCCCACAATGAGCAGTTCTTC. As protein: CATGPHNEQFF.

The V call is TRBV29-1, the J call TRBJ1-1; no definite D call. Between the trimmed V and J ends, which lost 2 bases and 2 bases, there was a span of 9 bases. CDR1 and CDR2 (germline): SQVTM, ANQGSEA. The CDR3 contains 13 residues. Here the CDR3 reads CSVEPAINTEAFF. DNA of the CDR3: TGCAGCGTTGAACCAGCTATCAACACTGAAGCTTTCTTT. Looking up the rest from reference TRBV29-1 and TRBJ1-1 gives the full variable domain: SAVISQKPSRDICQRGTSLTIQCQVDSQVTMMFWYRQQPGQSLTLIATANQGSEATYESGFVIDKFPISRPNLTFSTLTVSNMSPEDSSIYLCSVEPAINTEAFFGQGTRLTVV.

This chain links TRBV11-2 with TRBJ1-5; 8 bases are a match to TRBD1. Trimming at V came to 1 base and at J to 5 bases, leaving 10 bases not matched to a gene. This CDR3 comprises 17 residues. Germline V gene data show CDR1 as SGHAT and CDR2 as FQNNGV. The CDR3 is CASSLGGAAGGYQPQHF. The CDR3 nucleotides are TGTGCCAGCAGCTTAGGAGGTGCGGCAGGGGGCTATCAGCCCCAGCATTTT.

The rearrangement links TRBV6-1 to TRBJ1-2, with no clear D. The CDR3 totals 10 residues. V gave up 1 base and J gave up 11 bases, with 5 bases separating them. In germline, CDR1 is MNHNS, CDR2 SASEGT. The CDR3 region is CASSEGGYTF. CDR3 DNA sequence: TGTGCCAGCAGTGAAGGTGGGTACACCTTC.

The gene calls are TRBV19 and TRBJ2-1; TRBD1 matches 8 bases. Germline V gives CDR1 LNHDA, CDR2 SQIVND (reference sequence). This CDR3 spans 16 amino acids. J was trimmed by 2 bases and V by 5 bases; bases with no gene match: 8. CDR3 sequence (DNA): TGTGCCAGTAGTCCTGTCGGGACAGGCCCCTACAATGAGCAGTTCTTC. Its protein product is CASSPVGTGPYNEQFF.

This clone was seen a single time. V and J are TRBV9 and TRBJ2-1; D unclear. Per germline, CDR1 SGDLS and CDR2 YYNGEE. This CDR3 is 15 amino acids long. Trimming shortened V by 3 bases and J by 8 bases, and 18 bases separated the two germline ends. The DNA of the CDR3 is TGTGCCAGCAGCGCCAGGACCCGACCTGTCGATGAGCAGTTCTTC. Translated: CASSARTRPVDEQFF. Full variable domain (remainder filled in from reference TRBV9 and TRBJ2-1): DSGVTQTPKHLITATGQRVTLRCSPRSGDLSVYWYQQSLDQGLQFLIQYYNGEERAKGNILERFSAQQFPDLHSELNLSSLELGDSALYFCASSARTRPVDEQFFGPGTRLTVL.

The V gene is TRBV7-2, the J gene TRBJ2-1, with D unclear. Germline V gives CDR1 SGHTA, CDR2 FQGNSA. The CDR3 spans 15 residues. V shed 8 bases and J shed 2 bases, with 16 bases lying between them. The CDR3 sequence: CASAFRGFAYNEQFF. The CDR3 region has the DNA TGTGCCAGCGCATTCCGTGGTTTTGCCTACAATGAGCAGTTCTTC.

A single count supports this clone. The V gene is TRBV28, the J gene TRBJ2-3; 9 positions match TRBD2. Trimming took 2 bases from V and 9 from J; bases not matched to a gene: 9. This CDR3 spans 15 amino acids. The germline V gene encodes CDR1 MDHEN and CDR2 SYDVKM. CDR3: CASSLGTSHIGTQYF. In DNA form, the CDR3 reads TGTGCCAGCAGTTTAGGGACTAGCCACATTGGGACGCAGTATTTT.

The chain couples TRBV5-1 to TRBJ2-5, with D perhaps assigned TRBD1 or TRBD2 (5 bases each). V was clipped by 3 bases and J by 5 bases, with 11 bases between them. Germline loops: CDR1 SGHRS, CDR2 YFSETQ. This CDR3 spans 13 amino acids. In DNA form, the CDR3 reads TGCGCCAGCAGCTCCCAAGGGGAGGAGACCCAGTACTTC. It yields the protein CASSSQGEETQYF. Combining the CDR3 with reference TRBV5-1 and TRBJ2-5 gives the whole variable domain KAGVTQTPRYLIKTRGQQVTLSCSPISGHRSVSWYQQTPGQGLQFLFEYFSETQRNKGNFPGRFSGRQFSNSRSEMNVSTLELGDSALYLCASSSQGEETQYFGPGTRLLVL.

This rearrangement joins TRBV19 to TRBJ1-3; D is perhaps TRBD1 (5 bases). V was cut by 6 bases and J by 1 base, with 22 bases left in between. This CDR3 spans 18 amino acids. Germline V gene lookup returns CDR1 LNHDA and CDR2 SQIVND (reference sequence). This chain's CDR3 is CASSIRGARGSSGNTIYF. The DNA of the CDR3 is TGTGCCAGTAGCATTAGAGGGGCGCGGGGGTCATCTGGAAACACCATATATTTT.

V is TRBV4-2 and J is TRBJ1-1, with no clear D. CDR3 length: 14 amino acids. V was cut by 4 bases and J by 3 bases, with 12 bases left in between. Looked up from germline, CDR1 is LGHNA and CDR2 is YNFKEQ. In nucleotides, the CDR3 is TGTGCCAGCAGCCTAAGGGAGGGATACACTGAAGCTTTCTTT. This sequence encodes CASSLREGYTEAFF.

The chain carries TRBV7-2 and TRBJ1-1, with TRBD1 matching over 9 bases. Germline CDR1 is SGHTA and CDR2 is FQGNSA. This CDR3 region has 16 residues. V was pared by 5 bases and J by 3 bases, with 10 bases of the junction left unmatched. The DNA of the CDR3 is TGTGCCAGCAGCCAGGGGTCGACAGGGGGTTACACTGAAGCTTTCTTT. Amino acid sequence: CASSQGSTGGYTEAFF.

This chain uses TRBV19 with TRBJ2-7; possible D gene TRBD1, 6 bases. This CDR3 is built from 14 residues. Trimming removed 1 base at V and 3 bases at J, with 10 bases between. Germline lookup yields CDR1 LNHDA and CDR2 SQIVND (reference sequence). In nucleotides, the CDR3 is TGTGCCAGTAGTATAGGGTCCAGGGGCTACGAGCAGTACTTC. This sequence encodes CASSIGSRGYEQYF.

The chain carries TRBV6-5 and TRBJ2-5, with 7 nucleotides matching TRBD1. The CDR3 totals 15 residues. The J segment lost 0 bases and the V segment lost 6 bases, leaving 7 bases of the junction unmatched. Germline V gene sequence: CDR1 MNHEY, CDR2 SVGAGI. CDR3 coding DNA: TGTGCCAGCAGCATAATGGGACAGTACCAAGAGACCCAGTACTTC. Protein: CASSIMGQYQETQYF.